Below, 32 T cell receptor beta chains from the same sample are listed, as sequenced in a study of control samples from healthy donors and cancer patients. Assay used: immunoSEQ multiplex PCR; TCRdb lists only in-frame clones, some missing. This sample has 150,000 to 200,000 clones; roughly nine tenths occur once, and the top ten carry roughly 1.6%. Sequencing was done on a sample of blood. The receptor set was obtained from a woman aged 25 to 45 in good health.

The rearrangement links TRBV10-1 to TRBJ2-7, with D possibly being TRBD1 (5 bases). V lost 6 bases and J 6 bases, leaving 15 bases between the germline ends. CDR1 is WNHNN and CDR2 is SYGVQD in the germline V gene (reference sequence). The CDR3 contains 13 residues. CDR3 protein: CASSSERRAEQYF. The CDR3 bases are TGCGCCAGCAGCAGTGAGCGCAGGGCCGAGCAGTACTTC.

CDR3 in amino acids: CASSYAAGVGQPQHF. CDR3 nucleotides: TGTGCCAGCAGTTACGCGGCGGGGGTAGGTCAGCCCCAGCATTTT. This chain connects TRBV6-6 to TRBJ1-5, with D possibly TRBD1 on 5 matching bases. V dropped 2 bases and J dropped 6 bases, with 14 bases sitting between them. The CDR3 spans 15 residues. Germline loops: CDR1 MNHNY, CDR2 SVGAGI (reference sequence).

The chain combines TRBV7-2 with TRBJ1-1; TRBD1 might be the D (5 bases). Trimming removed 1 base from V and 4 bases from J, with 10 bases in between. CDR3 size: 14 residues. Germline V lookup: CDR1 SGHTA, CDR2 FQGNSA. The chain's CDR3 is CASSLGGIGTEAFF. CDR3 in DNA: TGTGCCAGCAGCTTAGGGGGGATAGGCACTGAAGCTTTCTTT.

The chain links TRBV28 to TRBJ2-3; the D gene is possibly TRBD1 (5 bases). The germline V gene encodes CDR1 MDHEN and CDR2 SYDVKM. CDR3 length equals 17 residues. Trimming left V 3 bases short and J 0 bases short, with 16 bases between. The CDR3 loop reads CASSLIPETGSTDTQYF. The CDR3 nucleotides read TGTGCCAGCAGTTTGATTCCGGAAACAGGCAGCACAGATACGCAGTATTTT. Based on the CDR3 plus reference TRBV28 and TRBJ2-3, the full variable domain is DVKVTQSSRYLVKRTGEKVFLECVQDMDHENMFWYRQDPGLGLRLIYFSYDVKMKEKGDIPEGYSVSREKKERFSLILESASTNQTSMYLCASSLIPETGSTDTQYFGPGTRLTVL.

The rearrangement links TRBV11-2 to TRBJ1-1; no reliable D call. V was cut by 3 bases and J by 2 bases, with 7 bases left in between. The length of the CDR3 is 13 residues. Per the germline V gene, CDR1 is SGHAT and CDR2 is FQNNGV. Written as DNA, the CDR3 is TGTGCCAGCAGCTTTGGTCAAAACACTGAAGCTTTCTTT. This encodes CASSFGQNTEAFF.

The chain is built from TRBV29-1 and TRBJ2-7; 12 bases line up with TRBD1. Trimming removed 4 bases from V and 7 bases from J; junction bases left unmatched: 11. The CDR3 contains 15 residues. CDR1 is SQVTM, CDR2 ANQGSEA, per germline. Here the CDR3 DNA reads TGCAGCGTTGTTCTTGAGGGACAGGGGGCGCAGGAGCAGTACTTC. Amino acids: CSVVLEGQGAQEQYF.

V and J are TRBV19 and TRBJ1-1; perhaps TRBD1 as D (6 bases). The CDR3 totals 13 residues. CDR1 LNHDA and CDR2 SQIVND come from the germline V gene (reference sequence). Trimming left V 4 bases short and J 4 bases short, with 10 bases between. The CDR3 here is CASSTGASTEAFF. The CDR3 bases are TGTGCCAGTAGTACAGGGGCGAGCACTGAAGCTTTCTTT.

This chain links TRBV19 with TRBJ2-2, with TRBD2 matching over 12 bases. CDR1 LNHDA and CDR2 SQIVND come from the germline V gene (reference sequence). V was clipped by 3 bases and J by 4 bases; unmatched bases: 0. There are 15 residues in the CDR3. The CDR3 DNA follows: TGTGCCAGTAGTATGGGACTAGCGGGCACCGGGGAGCTGTTTTTT. It specifies CASSMGLAGTGELFF.

This clone showed up just once. V is TRBV7-3 and J is TRBJ2-2, with no clear D. Germline assignment: CDR1 SGHTA and CDR2 FQGTGA. The CDR3 is 13 amino acids. V was trimmed by 1 base and J by 1 base, leaving 1 base between them. CDR3 amino acids: CASSLMNTGELFF. For the CDR3, the DNA is TGTGCCAGCAGCTTAATGAACACCGGGGAGCTGTTTTTT.

The chain is built from TRBV21-1 and TRBJ2-3; the DNA was not compared with TRBD1, the D call given in the table. TRBV21-1 is termed a pseudogene. CDR3 length equals 15 residues. CDR3 residues: CASSPGTPSTDTQYF. In nucleotides, the CDR3 is TGTGCCAGCAGCCCCGGGACACCTAGCACAGATACGCAGTATTTT.

Details on this clone: The identical CDR3 is also encoded by other nucleotide sequences in the sample. This chain uses TRBV19 with TRBJ1-5; no definite D call. V lost 0 bases and J 1 base, leaving 7 bases between the germline ends. CDR1 is LNHDA and CDR2 is SQIVND in the germline V gene (reference sequence). This CDR3 is 15 amino acids long. The CDR3 reads CASSIDRGSNQPQHF. The DNA for the CDR3 is TGTGCCAGTAGTATAGATCGGGGAAGCAATCAGCCCCAGCATTTT.

The chain carries TRBV15 and TRBJ2-6; D is perhaps TRBD2 (6 bases). The ends were cut back, 5 bases at V and 0 bases at J, with 14 bases in the middle. Germline CDR1 is LNHNV and CDR2 is YYDKDF (reference sequence). The CDR3 covers 17 residues. Here the CDR3 reads CATSVRDSNSGANVLTF. The CDR3 bases are TGTGCCACCAGCGTACGGGACTCAAACTCTGGGGCCAACGTCCTGACTTTC.

The rearrangement uses TRBV9 and TRBJ1-3; the match to TRBD1 covers 7 bases. J was trimmed by 0 bases and V by 3 bases; bases with no gene match: 3. Germline assignment: CDR1 SGDLS and CDR2 YYNGEE. The CDR3 is made up of 15 amino acids. The CDR3 spells CASSAGQNSGNTIYF. CDR3 coding DNA: TGTGCCAGCAGCGCGGGACAGAACTCTGGAAACACCATATATTTT.

The V gene is TRBV6-5, the J gene TRBJ2-5; TRBD2 aligns across 7 bases. Looked up from germline, CDR1 is MNHEY and CDR2 is SVGAGI. This CDR3 has 14 residues. V shed 6 bases, J shed 3 bases, and the junction held 7 bases outside the gene matches. Here the CDR3 reads CASRTGTTKETQYF. DNA for the CDR3: TGTGCCAGCAGGACCGGGACTACCAAAGAGACCCAGTACTTC.

CDR3 nucleotides: TGCGCCAGCAGGGGCCAAGAGACCCAGTACTTC. This translates into CASRGQETQYF. V usage is TRBV5-1 and J usage is TRBJ2-5; the D is unclear. V shed 5 bases and J shed 1 base, with 3 bases lying between them. The length of the CDR3 is 11 residues. Germline loops: CDR1 SGHRS, CDR2 YFSETQ.

This clone has just one count. The rearrangement joins TRBV29-1 to TRBJ2-5; 13 nucleotides agree with TRBD2. The CDR3 runs to 13 residues. Per germline, CDR1 SQVTM and CDR2 ANQGSEA. Trimming took 6 bases from V and 3 from J; bases not matched to a gene: 1. The CDR3 protein is CSVGTSGKETQYF. The CDR3 DNA reads TGCAGCGTCGGGACTAGCGGGAAAGAGACCCAGTACTTC. The full variable domain, in which reference TRBV29-1 and TRBJ2-5 provide the parts outside the CDR3, is SAVISQKPSRDICQRGTSLTIQCQVDSQVTMMFWYRQQPGQSLTLIATANQGSEATYESGFVIDKFPISRPNLTFSTLTVSNMSPEDSSIYLCSVGTSGKETQYFGPGTRLLVL.

The chain uses TRBV6-5 and TRBJ1-3, with 11 nucleotides matching TRBD1. CDR1 is MNHEY and CDR2 is SVGAGI in the germline V gene. V shed 4 bases and J 4 bases; nucleotides not matched to a gene: 3. CDR3 length: 15 amino acids. This chain's CDR3 is CASSLDRGRGNTIYF. CDR3 DNA: TGTGCCAGCAGTTTGGACAGGGGGCGAGGAAACACCATATATTTT.

The chain employs TRBV10-3 and TRBJ2-7, with D perhaps given as TRBD1 or TRBD2 (6 bases each). V was clipped by 3 bases and J by 5 bases, with 14 bases between them. This CDR3 has 14 residues. Germline assignment: CDR1 ENHRY and CDR2 SYGVKD. The CDR3, as DNA: TGTGCCATCAGTGAAGGAACAGGGAGGCACGAGCAGTACTTC. Its protein product is CAISEGTGRHEQYF.

The rearrangement joins TRBV28 to TRBJ1-6, with a possible D match to TRBD1 (6 bases). The germline gives CDR1 MDHEN, CDR2 SYDVKM. Trimming shortened V by 4 bases and J by 7 bases, and 11 bases separated the two germline ends. This CDR3 comprises 14 residues. The CDR3 spells CASSWPQGNSPLHF. CDR3 DNA sequence: TGTGCCAGCAGTTGGCCCCAGGGGAATTCACCCCTCCACTTT.

The rearrangement links TRBV6-5 to TRBJ2-1, with TRBD2 matching over 10 bases. CDR3 length equals 14 residues. Germline CDR1 is MNHEY and CDR2 is SVGAGI. Losses at the gene ends were 6 bases for V and 8 bases for J; bases not matched to a gene: 7. CDR3 in amino acids: CASRPPSGSDEQFF. In DNA, the CDR3 is TGTGCCAGCAGACCTCCTAGCGGGAGCGATGAGCAGTTCTTC.

This clone has only one observation. In the same sample, other DNA sequences code for this CDR3. This chain links TRBV6-2 or TRBV6-3 with TRBJ1-2; TRBD1 matches 7 bases. The CDR3 extends over 13 amino acids. Germline CDR1 and CDR2: MNHEY and SVGEGT. With V trimmed by 6 bases and J by 2 bases, 3 bases remained unmatched. The CDR3 DNA reads as TGTGCCAGCAGCCGACAGGGAAACTATGGCTACACCTTC. As protein: CASSRQGNYGYTF.

The chain carries TRBV9 and TRBJ1-5, with D tentatively TRBD1 (5 bases). V lost 3 bases to trimming and J lost 6 bases, with 16 bases between them. Germline lookup yields CDR1 SGDLS and CDR2 YYNGEE. The CDR3 is made up of 15 amino acids. The CDR3 loop is CASSAGVGGIQPQHF. As DNA, the CDR3 is TGTGCCAGCAGCGCAGGCGTTGGGGGGATTCAGCCCCAGCATTTT.

The chain couples TRBV5-1 to TRBJ2-7; 8 positions match TRBD2. With 4 bases clipped from V and 6 bases from J, the junction kept 9 bases outside the gene matches. Germline CDR1 and CDR2: SGHRS and YFSETQ. The CDR3 length is 14 residues. CDR3 in amino acids: CASSHPGTRGEQYF. The CDR3 coding sequence is TGCGCCAGCAGCCACCCCGGGACTAGAGGCGAGCAGTACTTC.

The J gene is TRBJ1-6, the V gene TRBV19; D remains ambiguous. Germline V gives CDR1 LNHDA, CDR2 SQIVND (reference sequence). Trimming stripped 9 bases from V and 0 bases from J, with 12 bases between. This CDR3 contains 15 residues. The CDR3 DNA sequence: TGTGCCAGCCGTCTACAGAGCTCCTATAATTCACCCCTCCACTTT. This sequence encodes CASRLQSSYNSPLHF.

The genes are TRBV6-4 and TRBJ1-6, with 8 bases aligning to TRBD1. The CDR3 loop spans 15 amino acids. CDR1 is MRHNA, CDR2 SNTAGT, per germline. V shed 7 bases, J shed 0 bases, and the junction held 2 bases outside the gene matches. This CDR3 is CASKTGASYNSPLHF. DNA for the CDR3: TGTGCCAGCAAGACAGGGGCCTCCTATAATTCACCCCTCCACTTT.

This rearrangement joins TRBV19 to TRBJ1-1; D possibly corresponds to TRBD1 (6 bases). The V end was cut by 3 bases, the J end by 7 bases, with 12 bases between. CDR1 LNHDA and CDR2 SQIVND come from the germline V gene (reference sequence). This CDR3 is built from 13 residues. CDR3: CASSIGHRVEAFF. CDR3 in DNA: TGTGCCAGTAGTATCGGTCACAGGGTTGAAGCTTTCTTT. The variable domain in full, completed from reference TRBV19 and TRBJ1-1, reads DGGITQSPKYLFRKEGQNVTLSCEQNLNHDAMYWYRQDPGQGLRLIYYSQIVNDFQKGDIAEGYSVSREKKESFPLTVTSAQKNPTAFYLCASSIGHRVEAFFGQGTRLTVV.

J is TRBJ1-1 and V is TRBV18, with a possible D match to TRBD1 (5 bases). The V end lost 0 bases, the J end lost 0 bases, and 8 bases lay between the germline ends. Per germline, CDR1 KGHSH and CDR2 LQKENI. The CDR3 covers 15 residues. The CDR3 DNA is TGTGCCAGCTCACCACCACAGGTTATGAACACTGAAGCTTTCTTT. Translating it yields CASSPPQVMNTEAFF.

The chain links TRBV6-4 to TRBJ2-3; no definite D call. Germline V gene sequence: CDR1 MRHNA, CDR2 SNTAGT. The CDR3 is made up of 14 amino acids. Between the trimmed V and J ends, which lost 3 bases and 0 bases, there was a span of 7 bases. The CDR3 here is CASSEGSSTDTQYF. The CDR3 DNA follows: TGTGCCAGCAGTGAGGGCAGTAGCACAGATACGCAGTATTTT.

The chain uses TRBV5-6 and TRBJ1-2; D unresolved. V was clipped by 1 base and J by 5 bases, with 3 bases between them. From germline, CDR1 is SGHDT and CDR2 YYEEEE. The CDR3 is made up of 11 amino acids. The CDR3 coding sequence is TGTGCCAGCAGCTTGAAATATGGCTACACCTTC. This translates into CASSLKYGYTF.

The chain has TRBV30 and TRBJ1-6, with 7 bases identical to TRBD1. CDR1 GTSNPN and CDR2 SVGIG come from the germline V gene (reference sequence). V shed 0 bases, J shed 7 bases, and the junction held 3 bases outside the gene matches. The CDR3 runs to 14 residues. CDR3 sequence (DNA): TGTGCCTGGAGTGTAGGGACAGAGAATTCACCCCTCCACTTT. Its protein is CAWSVGTENSPLHF.

Note on this clone: Other DNA sequences in the sample encode the same CDR3. The rearrangement links TRBV27 to TRBJ1-6, with TRBD1 matching over 7 bases. Germline loops: CDR1 MNHEY, CDR2 SMNVEV (reference sequence). V was clipped by 6 bases and J by 9 bases; unmatched bases: 5. CDR3 length equals 13 residues. In nucleotides, the CDR3 is TGTGCCAGCAGAGGGGGCGGGGGTTCACCCCTCCACTTT. Protein sequence: CASRGGGGSPLHF.

The chain has TRBV6-2 or TRBV6-3 and TRBJ2-1; D gene unclear. Germline V gene data show CDR1 as MNHEY and CDR2 as SVGEGT. CDR3 length: 15 residues. V lost 2 bases and J 3 bases, leaving 11 bases between the germline ends. CDR3 residues: CASSYPGSFYNEQFF. CDR3 nucleotides: TGTGCCAGCAGTTACCCCGGGTCTTTCTACAATGAGCAGTTCTTC.